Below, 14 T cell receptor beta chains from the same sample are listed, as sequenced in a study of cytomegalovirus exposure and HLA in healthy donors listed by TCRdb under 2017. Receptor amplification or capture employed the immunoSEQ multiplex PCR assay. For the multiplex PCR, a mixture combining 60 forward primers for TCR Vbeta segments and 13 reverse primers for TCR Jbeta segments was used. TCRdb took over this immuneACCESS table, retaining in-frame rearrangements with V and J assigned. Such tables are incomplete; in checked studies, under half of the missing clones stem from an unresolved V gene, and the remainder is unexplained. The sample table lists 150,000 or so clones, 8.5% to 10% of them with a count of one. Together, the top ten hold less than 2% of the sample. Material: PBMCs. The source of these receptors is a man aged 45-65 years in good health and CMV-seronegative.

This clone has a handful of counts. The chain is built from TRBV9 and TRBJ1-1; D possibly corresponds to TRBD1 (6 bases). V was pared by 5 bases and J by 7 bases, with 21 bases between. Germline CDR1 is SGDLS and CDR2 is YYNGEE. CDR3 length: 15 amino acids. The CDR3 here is CASSPQGRAGLEAFF. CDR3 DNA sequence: TGTGCCAGCAGTCCCCAGGGGAGGGCCGGCCTTGAAGCTTTCTTT. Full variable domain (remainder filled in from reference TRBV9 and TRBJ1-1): DSGVTQTPKHLITATGQRVTLRCSPRSGDLSVYWYQQSLDQGLQFLIQYYNGEERAKGNILERFSAQQFPDLHSELNLSSLELGDSALYFCASSPQGRAGLEAFFGQGTRLTVV.

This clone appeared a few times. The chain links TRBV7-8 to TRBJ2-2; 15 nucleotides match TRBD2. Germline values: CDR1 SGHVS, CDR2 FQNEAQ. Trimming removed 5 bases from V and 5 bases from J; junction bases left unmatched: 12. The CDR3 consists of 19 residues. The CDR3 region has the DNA TGTGCCAGCAGCCCGGGACTAGCGGGAGGTCCCTATGGAACCGGGGAGCTGTTTTTT. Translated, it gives CASSPGLAGGPYGTGELFF.

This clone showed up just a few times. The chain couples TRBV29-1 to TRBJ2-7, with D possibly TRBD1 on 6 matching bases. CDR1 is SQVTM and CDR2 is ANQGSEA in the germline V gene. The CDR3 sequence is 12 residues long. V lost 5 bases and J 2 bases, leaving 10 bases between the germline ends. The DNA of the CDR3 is TGCAGCGTTATAGGACAGACCTACGAGCAGTACTTC. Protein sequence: CSVIGQTYEQYF.

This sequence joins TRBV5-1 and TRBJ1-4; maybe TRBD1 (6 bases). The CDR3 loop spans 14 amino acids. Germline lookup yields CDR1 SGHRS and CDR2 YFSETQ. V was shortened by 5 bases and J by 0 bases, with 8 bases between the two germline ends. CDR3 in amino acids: CASRDSATNEKLFF. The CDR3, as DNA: TGCGCCAGCAGGGACAGTGCAACTAATGAAAAACTGTTTTTT.

DNA for the CDR3: TGTGCCAGCAGCTTGAGCTCCGCCACCGGGGAGCTGTTTTTT. Translated: CASSLSSATGELFF. The chain combines TRBV5-6 with TRBJ2-2; D is unresolved. The CDR3 sequence is 14 residues long. In germline, CDR1 is SGHDT, CDR2 YYEEEE. Trimming left V 1 base short and J 4 bases short, with 8 bases between.

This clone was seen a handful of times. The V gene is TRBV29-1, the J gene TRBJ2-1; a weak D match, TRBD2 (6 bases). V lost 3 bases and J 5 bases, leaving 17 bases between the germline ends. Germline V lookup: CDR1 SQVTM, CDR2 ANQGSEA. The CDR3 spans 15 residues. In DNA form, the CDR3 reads TGCAGCGTTGATGGAGGGAATCGCCCCGACAATGAGCAGTTCTTC. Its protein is CSVDGGNRPDNEQFF.

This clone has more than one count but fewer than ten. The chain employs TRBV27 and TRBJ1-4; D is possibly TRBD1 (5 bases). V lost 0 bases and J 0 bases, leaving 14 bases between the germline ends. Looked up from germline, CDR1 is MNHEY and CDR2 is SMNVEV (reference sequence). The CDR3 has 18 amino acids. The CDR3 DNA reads TGTGCCAGCAGTTTATCGGGGACTTTAGGGCCAACTAATGAAAAACTGTTTTTT. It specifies CASSLSGTLGPTNEKLFF.

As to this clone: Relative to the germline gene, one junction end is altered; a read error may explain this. CDR3 residues: CSGEIPSSYNEQFF. The DNA for the CDR3 is TGCAGCGGTGAAATCCCGAGCTCCTACAATGAGCAGTTCTTC. The chain links TRBV29-1 to TRBJ2-1; D gene ambiguous. Germline V gene sequence: CDR1 SQVTM, CDR2 ANQGSEA. The CDR3 covers 14 residues.

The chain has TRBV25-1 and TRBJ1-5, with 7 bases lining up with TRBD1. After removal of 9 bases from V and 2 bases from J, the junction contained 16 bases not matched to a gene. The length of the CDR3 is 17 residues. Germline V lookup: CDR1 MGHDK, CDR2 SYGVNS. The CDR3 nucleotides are TGTGCCAGTCGCCGGGACAGACCGACGCAGGGCAATCAGCCCCAGCATTTT. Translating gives CASRRDRPTQGNQPQHF.

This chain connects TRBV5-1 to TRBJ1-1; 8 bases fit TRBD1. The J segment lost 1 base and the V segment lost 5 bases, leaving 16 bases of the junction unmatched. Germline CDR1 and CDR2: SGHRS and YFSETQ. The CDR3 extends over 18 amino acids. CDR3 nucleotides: TGCGCCAGCAGTCCGAAGGTCAGGGGGCAGGTTGAGAACACTGAAGCTTTCTTT. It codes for CASSPKVRGQVENTEAFF.

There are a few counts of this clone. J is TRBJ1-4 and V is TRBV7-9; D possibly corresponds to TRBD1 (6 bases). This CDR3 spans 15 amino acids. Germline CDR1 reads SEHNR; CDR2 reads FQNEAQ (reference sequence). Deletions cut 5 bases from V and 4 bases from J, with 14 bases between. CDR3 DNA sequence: TGTGCCAGCAGCGAACCGACAGGCCTTAATGAAAAACTGTTTTTT. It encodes CASSEPTGLNEKLFF. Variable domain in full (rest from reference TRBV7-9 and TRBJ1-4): DTGVSQNPRHKITKRGQNVTFRCDPISEHNRLYWYRQTLGQGPEFLTYFQNEAQLEKSRLLSDRFSAERPKGSFSTLEIQRTEQGDSAMYLCASSEPTGLNEKLFFGSGTQLSVL.

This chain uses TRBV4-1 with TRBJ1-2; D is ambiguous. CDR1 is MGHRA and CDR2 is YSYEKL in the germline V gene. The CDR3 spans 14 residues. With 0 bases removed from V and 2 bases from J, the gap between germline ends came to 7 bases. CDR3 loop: CASSQEGRNYGYTF. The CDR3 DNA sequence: TGCGCCAGCAGCCAAGAAGGGAGGAACTATGGCTACACCTTC.

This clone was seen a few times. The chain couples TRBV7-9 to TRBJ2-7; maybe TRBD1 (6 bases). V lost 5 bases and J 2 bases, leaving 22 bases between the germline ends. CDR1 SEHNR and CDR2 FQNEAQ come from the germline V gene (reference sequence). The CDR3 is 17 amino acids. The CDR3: CASSAAQAVGHPYEQYF. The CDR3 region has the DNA TGTGCCAGCAGCGCAGCACAAGCGGTGGGACACCCCTACGAGCAGTACTTC.

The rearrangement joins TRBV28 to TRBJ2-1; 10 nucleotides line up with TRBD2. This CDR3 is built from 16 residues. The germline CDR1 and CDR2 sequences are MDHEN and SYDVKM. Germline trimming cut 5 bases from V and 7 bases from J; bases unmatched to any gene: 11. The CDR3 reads CASSPLAGEGWNEQFF. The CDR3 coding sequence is TGTGCCAGCAGTCCCCTAGCGGGAGAGGGGTGGAATGAGCAGTTCTTC. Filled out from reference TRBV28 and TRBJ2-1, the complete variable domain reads DVKVTQSSRYLVKRTGEKVFLECVQDMDHENMFWYRQDPGLGLRLIYFSYDVKMKEKGDIPEGYSVSREKKERFSLILESASTNQTSMYLCASSPLAGEGWNEQFFGPGTRLTVL.